This T cell receptor (beta chain) was identified in a study of cytomegalovirus exposure and HLA in healthy donors. To note about this clone: Its specificity is unknown.

Study observations and caveats: Cytomegalovirus-associated TCR beta chains were listed, numbering some 180. Fewer N-insertions than the approximately 700-donor mean were reportedly shown by an Asian-associated ancestry cluster in a later analysis.

V dropped 4 bases and J dropped 5 bases, with 3 bases sitting between them. The CDR3 runs 10 residues. The germline V gene encodes CDR1 DFQATT and CDR2 SNEGSKA (reference sequence). A multiplex PCR was run with 60 Vbeta primers and 13 Jbeta primers. Using immunoSEQ multiplex PCR, the repertoire was profiled, and TCRdb retains in-frame clones only, with some absent. The repertoire includes under 300,000 clones, about 80% of them detected once, and around 8% sits in the top ten. V gene TRBV20-1 combines with J gene TRBJ2-1; the D is unclear. Sequenced: PBMCs. This clonotype was obtained from a woman aged 55-69 years in good health and CMV-seropositive. Written as DNA, the CDR3 is TGCAGTGCTACCGACAATGAGCAGTTCTTC. Translation: CSATDNEQFF.